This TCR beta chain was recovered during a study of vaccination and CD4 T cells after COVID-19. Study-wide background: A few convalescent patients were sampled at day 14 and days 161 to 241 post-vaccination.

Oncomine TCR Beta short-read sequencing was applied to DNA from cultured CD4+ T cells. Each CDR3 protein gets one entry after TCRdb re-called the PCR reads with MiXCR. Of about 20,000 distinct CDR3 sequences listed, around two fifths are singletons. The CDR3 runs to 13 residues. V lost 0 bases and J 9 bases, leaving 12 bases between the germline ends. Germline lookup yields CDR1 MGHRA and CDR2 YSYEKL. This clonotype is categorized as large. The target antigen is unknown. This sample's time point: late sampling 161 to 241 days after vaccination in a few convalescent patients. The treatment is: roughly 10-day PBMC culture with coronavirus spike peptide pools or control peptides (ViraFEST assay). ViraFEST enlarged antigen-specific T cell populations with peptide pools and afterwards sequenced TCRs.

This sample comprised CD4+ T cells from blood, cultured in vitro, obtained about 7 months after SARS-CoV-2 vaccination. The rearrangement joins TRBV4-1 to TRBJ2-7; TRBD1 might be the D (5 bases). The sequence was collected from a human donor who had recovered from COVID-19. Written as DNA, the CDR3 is TGCGCCAGCAGCCAAGATCAGGGAATGGTGCAGTACTTC. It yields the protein CASSQDQGMVQYF.